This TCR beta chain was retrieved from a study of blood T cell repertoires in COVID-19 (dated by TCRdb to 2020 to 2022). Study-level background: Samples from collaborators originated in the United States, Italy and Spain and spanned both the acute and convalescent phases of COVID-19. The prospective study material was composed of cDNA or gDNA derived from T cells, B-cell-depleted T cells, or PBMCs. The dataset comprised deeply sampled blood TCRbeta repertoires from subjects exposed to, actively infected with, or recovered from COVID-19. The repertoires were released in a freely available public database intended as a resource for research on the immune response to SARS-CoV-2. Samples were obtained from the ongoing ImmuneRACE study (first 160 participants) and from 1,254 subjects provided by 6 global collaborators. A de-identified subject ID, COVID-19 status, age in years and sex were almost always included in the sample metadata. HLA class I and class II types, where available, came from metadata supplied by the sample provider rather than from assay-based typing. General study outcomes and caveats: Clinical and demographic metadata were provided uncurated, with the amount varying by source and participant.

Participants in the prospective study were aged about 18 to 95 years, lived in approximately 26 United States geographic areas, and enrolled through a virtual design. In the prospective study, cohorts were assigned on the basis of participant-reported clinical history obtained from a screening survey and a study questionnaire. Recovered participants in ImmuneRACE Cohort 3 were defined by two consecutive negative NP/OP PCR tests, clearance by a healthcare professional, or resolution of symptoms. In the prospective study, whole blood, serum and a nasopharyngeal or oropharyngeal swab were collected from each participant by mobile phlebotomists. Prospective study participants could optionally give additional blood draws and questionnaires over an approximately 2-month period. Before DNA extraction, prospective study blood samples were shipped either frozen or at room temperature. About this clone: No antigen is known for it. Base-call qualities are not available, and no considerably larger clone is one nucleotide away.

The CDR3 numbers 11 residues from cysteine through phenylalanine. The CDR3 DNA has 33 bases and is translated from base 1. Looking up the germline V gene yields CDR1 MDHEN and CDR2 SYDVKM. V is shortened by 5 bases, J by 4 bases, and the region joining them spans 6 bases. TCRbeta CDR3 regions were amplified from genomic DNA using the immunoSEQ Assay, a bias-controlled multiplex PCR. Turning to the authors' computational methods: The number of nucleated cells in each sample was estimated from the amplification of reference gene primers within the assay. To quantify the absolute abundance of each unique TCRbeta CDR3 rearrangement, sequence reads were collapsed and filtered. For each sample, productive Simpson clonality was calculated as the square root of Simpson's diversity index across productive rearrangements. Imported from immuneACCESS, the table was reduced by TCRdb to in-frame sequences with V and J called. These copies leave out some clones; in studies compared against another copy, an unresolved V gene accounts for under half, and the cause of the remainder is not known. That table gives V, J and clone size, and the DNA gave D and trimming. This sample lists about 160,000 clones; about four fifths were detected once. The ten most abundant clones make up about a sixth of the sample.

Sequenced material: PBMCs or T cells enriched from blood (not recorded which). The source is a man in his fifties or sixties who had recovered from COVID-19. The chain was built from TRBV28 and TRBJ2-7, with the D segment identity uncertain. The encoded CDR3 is CASSPYYEQYF. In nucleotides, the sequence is TGTGCCAGCAGTCCGTATTACGAGCAGTACTTC. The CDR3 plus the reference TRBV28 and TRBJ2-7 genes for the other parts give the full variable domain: DVKVTQSSRYLVKRTGEKVFLECVQDMDHENMFWYRQDPGLGLRLIYFSYDVKMKEKGDIPEGYSVSREKKERFSLILESASTNQTSMYLCASSPYYEQYFGPGTRLTVT.